This TCR beta chain was identified in a study of radiotherapy plus CTLA-4 blockade in lung cancer. TCRdb keeps only in-frame clones here, not all; method: immunoSEQ multiplex PCR. The table shows about 73,000 clones, with roughly 84% occurring only once. Per the germline V gene, CDR1 is SGHVS and CDR2 is FQNEAQ. Trimming pared 5 bases from V and 4 bases from J, leaving 17 bases between. The CDR3 runs 16 residues. Material: peripheral blood, obtained from a patient treated with radiotherapy plus ipilimumab. This rearrangement joins TRBV7-8 to TRBJ2-2, with D hard to call. The receptor's source is a human donor with non-small cell lung cancer that progressed on radiotherapy plus ipilimumab. The chain's CDR3 is CASSPLRIRSTGELFF. CDR3 bases: TGTGCCAGCAGCCCATTGAGGATACGGAGCACCGGGGAGCTGTTTTTT.